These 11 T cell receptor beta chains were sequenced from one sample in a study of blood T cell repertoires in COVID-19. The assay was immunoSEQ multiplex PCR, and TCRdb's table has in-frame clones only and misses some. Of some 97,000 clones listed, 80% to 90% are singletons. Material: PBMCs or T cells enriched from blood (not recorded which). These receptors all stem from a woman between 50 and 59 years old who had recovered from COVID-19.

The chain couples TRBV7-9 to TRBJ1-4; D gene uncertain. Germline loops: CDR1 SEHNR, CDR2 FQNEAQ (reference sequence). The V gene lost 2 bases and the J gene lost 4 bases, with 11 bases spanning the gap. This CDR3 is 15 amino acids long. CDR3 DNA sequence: TGTGCCAGCAGCTTATCCGAGACTTATAATGAAAAACTGTTTTTT. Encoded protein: CASSLSETYNEKLFF.

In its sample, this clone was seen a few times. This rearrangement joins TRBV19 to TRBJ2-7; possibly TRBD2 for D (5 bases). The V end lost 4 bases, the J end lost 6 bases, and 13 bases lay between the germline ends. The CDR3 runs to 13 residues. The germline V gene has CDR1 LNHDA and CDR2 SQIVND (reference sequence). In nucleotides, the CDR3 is TGTGCCAGTAGTACGTCTCTAGCAGGCGAGCAGTACTTC. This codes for CASSTSLAGEQYF.

CDR3 sequence (DNA): TGTGCCAGCAGCGCTACACTGGGGGGCTACGAGCAGTACTTC. Its protein is CASSATLGGYEQYF. The chain is built from TRBV9 and TRBJ2-7; a weak D match, TRBD2 (6 bases). Trimming took off 3 bases at V and 3 bases at J, with 13 bases between the two ends. The CDR3 covers 14 residues. Looked up from germline, CDR1 is SGDLS and CDR2 is YYNGEE.

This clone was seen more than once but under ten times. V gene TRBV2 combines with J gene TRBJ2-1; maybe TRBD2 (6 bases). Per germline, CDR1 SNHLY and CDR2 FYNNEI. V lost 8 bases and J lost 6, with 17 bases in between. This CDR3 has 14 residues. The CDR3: CASHRETGSNEQFF. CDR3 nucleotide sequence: TGTGCCAGCCATAGGGAGACCGGGAGCAATGAGCAGTTCTTC.

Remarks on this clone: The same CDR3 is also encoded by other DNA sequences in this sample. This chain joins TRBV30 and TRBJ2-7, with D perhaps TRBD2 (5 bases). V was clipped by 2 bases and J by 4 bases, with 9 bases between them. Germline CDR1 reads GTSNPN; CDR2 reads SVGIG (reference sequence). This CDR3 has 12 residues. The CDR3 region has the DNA TGTGCCTGGAGTCAAAGAGGGTACGAGCAGTACTTC. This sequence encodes CAWSQRGYEQYF.

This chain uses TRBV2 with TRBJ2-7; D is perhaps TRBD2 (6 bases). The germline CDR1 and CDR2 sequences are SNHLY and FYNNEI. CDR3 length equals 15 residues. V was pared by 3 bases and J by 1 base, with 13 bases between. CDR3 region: CASSENRDSSYEQYF. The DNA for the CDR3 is TGTGCCAGCAGTGAGAACCGGGACTCTTCCTACGAGCAGTACTTC.

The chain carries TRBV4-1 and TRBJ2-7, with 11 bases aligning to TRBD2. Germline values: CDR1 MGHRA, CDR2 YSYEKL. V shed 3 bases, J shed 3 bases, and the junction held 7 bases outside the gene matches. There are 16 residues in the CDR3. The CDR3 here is CASSQTLAGVYYEQYF. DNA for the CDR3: TGCGCCAGCAGCCAGACACTAGCGGGGGTATACTACGAGCAGTACTTC.

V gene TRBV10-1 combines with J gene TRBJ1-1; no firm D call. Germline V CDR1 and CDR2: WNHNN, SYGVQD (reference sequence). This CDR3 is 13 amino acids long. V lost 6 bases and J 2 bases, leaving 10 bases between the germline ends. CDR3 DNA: TGCGCCAGCAGCAGGCAACCCAACACTGAAGCTTTCTTT. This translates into CASSRQPNTEAFF.

The DNA of the CDR3 is TGTGCCAGCAGCCCCCTTGGGACTAGCGGGAGGCGCGAGCAGTACTTC. It yields the protein CASSPLGTSGRREQYF. The gene calls are TRBV2 and TRBJ2-7, with 15 positions matching TRBD2. The CDR3 length is 16 residues. Germline V gives CDR1 SNHLY, CDR2 FYNNEI. V lost 6 bases to trimming and J lost 6 bases; unmatched junction nucleotides: 9. Supplemented by reference TRBV2 and TRBJ2-7, the full variable domain reads EPEVTQTPSHQVTQMGQEVILRCVPISNHLYFYWYRQILGQKVEFLVSFYNNEISEKSEIFDDQFSVERPDGSNFTLKIRSTKLEDSAMYFCASSPLGTSGRREQYFGPGTRLTVT.

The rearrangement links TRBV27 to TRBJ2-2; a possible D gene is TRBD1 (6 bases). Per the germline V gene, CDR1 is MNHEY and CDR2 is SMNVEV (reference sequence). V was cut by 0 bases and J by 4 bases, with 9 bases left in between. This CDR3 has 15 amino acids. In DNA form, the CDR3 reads TGTGCCAGCAGTTTATCACAGGGAGCCACCGGGGAGCTGTTTTTT. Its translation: CASSLSQGATGELFF.

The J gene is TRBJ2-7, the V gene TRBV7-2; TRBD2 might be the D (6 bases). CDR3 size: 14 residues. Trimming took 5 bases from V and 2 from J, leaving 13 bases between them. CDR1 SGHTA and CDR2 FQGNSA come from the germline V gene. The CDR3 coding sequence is TGTGCCAGCAGCGACCCGGGGAGGACCTACGAGCAGTACTTC. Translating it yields CASSDPGRTYEQYF.